This TCR beta chain was recorded in a study of blood T cell repertoires in COVID-19. Study at large: Specimens from acute and convalescent COVID-19 originated in the United States, Italy and Spain.

CDR1 and CDR2 (germline): GTSNPN, SVGIG (reference sequence). Germline trimming cut 4 bases from V and 3 bases from J; bases unmatched to any gene: 5. The CDR3 is 14 amino acids. Sequenced by immunoSEQ multiplex PCR; TCRdb stores in-frame clones only, minus some. This sample carries some 270,000 clones, approximately 91% of them seen once, and the ten largest clones take less than 2.5%. V and J are TRBV30 and TRBJ2-3, with 9 bases aligning to TRBD1. The TCR was taken from a man aged 45-65 years with acute or convalescent COVID-19. The sample taken for sequencing was peripheral blood. CDR3 bases: TGTGCCTGGACCCTGGGACAGGGAACAGATACGCAGTATTTT. It translates to CAWTLGQGTDTQYF.